This TCR beta chain originates from a study of somatic mutations in cytotoxic T cells in rheumatoid arthritis. Whole-study context: T-cell populations stained with V beta antibodies were in some cases flow-sorted at nearly 100% purity, including V beta1+ cells that were sequenced for TCRB.

Some clones are missing from TCRdb's copy, which holds only in-frame ones; the method was immunoSEQ multiplex PCR. The table records approximately 11,000 clones, 70% to 75% of them present only once. V was cut by 4 bases and J by 7 bases, with 14 bases left in between. The CDR3 totals 13 residues. The germline gives CDR1 SGHDT, CDR2 YYEEEE. The chain recombines TRBV5-6 with TRBJ1-1; D unclear. This sequence was found in an adult with rheumatoid arthritis. The sample taken for sequencing was CD8+ T cells sorted from blood. The CDR3 region is CASSPIPGVEAFF. The CDR3 nucleotides are TGTGCCAGCAGCCCTATTCCGGGAGTTGAAGCTTTCTTT.